The rows below give T cell receptor beta chains drawn from one sample of a study of blood T cell repertoires in COVID-19. Measured with immunoSEQ multiplex PCR; TCRdb has only the in-frame clones, and not every one. The repertoire holds under 35,000 clones, with approximately 91% as singletons. The specimen sequenced was peripheral blood. These receptors were obtained from a man between 65 and 80 years old with active COVID-19. Both conserved end residues are part of each CDR3. D genes are given only for firm matches. Size is omitted from some rows. Given values are once, few, many or a class for expanded clones.

TGTGCCAGCAGCTTAGCCCCCGGGACTAGCGGAGACGAGCAGTACTTC	CASSLAPGTSGDEQYF	.	TRBD2	TRBJ2-7	TRBV7-9
TGTGCCTGGAGTGCCCTAGCGGGAGGTGGTACGCAGTATTTT	CAWSALAGGGTQYF	.	TRBD2	TRBJ2-3	TRBV30
TGTGCCAGCAGCATCGGGACTAGCGGAATCACAGATACGCAGTATTTT	CASSIGTSGITDTQYF	once	TRBD2	TRBJ2-3	TRBV7-2
TGTGCCAGCATGCTTACTAGCGGACAAAAAGATACGCAGTATTTT	CASMLTSGQKDTQYF	.	TRBD2	TRBJ2-3	TRBV5-4
TGTGCCAGTAGCCCCGGGACCGGGGAGCTGTTTTTT	CASSPGTGELFF	.	.	TRBJ2-2	TRBV19
TGCGCCAGCCCATTCGGGGGGTGCATGAACACTGAAGCTTTCTTT	CASPFGGCMNTEAFF	.	.	TRBJ1-1	TRBV23-1
TGTGCCAGCAGTGAACCCCCCCAGGGGAATACGCAGTATTTT	CASSEPPQGNTQYF	.	.	TRBJ2-3	TRBV2
TGTGCTAGTGGTTTGGCTGTGGGACAGACTGACACCGGGGAGCTGTTTTTT	CASGLAVGQTDTGELFF	.	TRBD1	TRBJ2-2	TRBV12-5
TGTGCCAGCAGTTTGCTGGGGGCCGGATATGAGCAGTTCTTC	CASSLLGAGYEQFF	.	.	TRBJ2-1	TRBV28
TGCGCCAGCAGCTTGGAACCAGGGAGGGTCGCTTTCTTT	CASSLEPGRVAFF	once	.	TRBJ1-1	TRBV5-1
TGTGCCAGCAGCATCAGGGGTCTCTTTAACACCGGGGAGCTGTTTTTT	CASSIRGLFNTGELFF	.	.	TRBJ2-2	TRBV5-8
TGCGCCAGCAGCCAAGTGGAAGAGCGGGAAGCCCCCGTAGGATACAATGAGCAGTTCTTC	CASSQVEEREAPVGYNEQFF	.	TRBD2	TRBJ2-1	TRBV4-1
TGTGCCAGCAGCGAACCACGATTAATCCGGGACAGGCCCTCATATGGCTACACCTTC	CASSEPRLIRDRPSYGYTF	.	TRBD1	TRBJ1-2	TRBV6-1
TGTGCCAGTAGTATTCGGTCAGAAGCTTTCTTT	CASSIRSEAFF	few	.	TRBJ1-1	TRBV19
TGTGCCAGCGGTGGACAGGCTCCCTATGGCTACACCTTC	CASGGQAPYGYTF	.	TRBD1	TRBJ1-2	TRBV27
TGTGCCAGCAGCCTAGTGGTTATAGTACAGGGGGACTACGAGCAGTACTTC	CASSLVVIVQGDYEQYF	.	TRBD1	TRBJ2-7	TRBV13
TGTGCCAGCAGGACGGACAGGGCCGTCGGGGAGCTGTTTTTT	CASRTDRAVGELFF	.	TRBD1	TRBJ2-2	TRBV6-5
TGCGCCAGCAGCTTAGGGACAGGGGGCTCTATGAGCTCCTACAATGAGCAGTTCTTC	CASSLGTGGSMSSYNEQFF	.	TRBD1	TRBJ2-1	TRBV5-1
TGCGCCAGCAGCTTGGCCCTAGCGGAGTTCACAGATACGCAGTATTTT	CASSLALAEFTDTQYF	.	TRBD2	TRBJ2-3	TRBV5-1
TGCAGTGCTAGTATTGCCGGGGAGCTTAGCAATCAGCCCCAGCATTTT	CSASIAGELSNQPQHF	.	.	TRBJ1-5	TRBV20-1
TGTGCCAGCAGCTTACACACAGGGAACTACAATGAGCAGTTCTTC	CASSLHTGNYNEQFF	.	.	TRBJ2-1	TRBV7-2
TGTGCCAGCAGCCCTTTGACGGGAGGGGCCTACGAGCAGTACTTC	CASSPLTGGAYEQYF	.	TRBD2	TRBJ2-7	TRBV14
TGTGCCAGCAGTTACGACAGCTATAGCAATCAGCCCCAGCATTTT	CASSYDSYSNQPQHF	few	.	TRBJ1-5	TRBV6-6
TGTGCCAGTAGTTCCCAGACTACCAGAGGGCTCAATGAGCAGTTCTTC	CASSSQTTRGLNEQFF	.	.	TRBJ2-1	TRBV19
TGTGCCACCAGTGGTCCTAGCGGGAGGGAGGACGAGCAGTACTTC	CATSGPSGREDEQYF	few	TRBD2	TRBJ2-7	TRBV24-1
TGTGCCAGCAGTCCCTCCGGGGGGTACTATGGCTACACCTTC	CASSPSGGYYGYTF	few	.	TRBJ1-2	TRBV27
TGCGCCAGCAGCCTCGTCCCAGGGGACACTGAAGCTTTCTTT	CASSLVPGDTEAFF	.	.	TRBJ1-1	TRBV4-3
TGTGCCAGTAGTTGGACAGGGACCTCCTACAATGAGCAGTTCTTC	CASSWTGTSYNEQFF	.	TRBD1	TRBJ2-1	TRBV19
TGTGCCAGCAGCGAAAACAGGGGACACGAGACCCAGTACTTC	CASSENRGHETQYF	.	TRBD1	TRBJ2-5	TRBV7-2
TGCGCCAGCAGCCACGAACTAGCGTCCGCCTACAATGAGCAGTTCTTC	CASSHELASAYNEQFF	.	TRBD2	TRBJ2-1	TRBV4-1
TGTGCCAGCAGCCAGGGGCTCAAAAACATTCAGTACTTC	CASSQGLKNIQYF	once	.	TRBJ2-4	TRBV7-2
TGCGCCAGCAGCGCGGGGACAGGGTGGGGGAATGAGCAGTTCTTC	CASSAGTGWGNEQFF	.	TRBD1	TRBJ2-1	TRBV5-1
TGTGCCACCAGTGATCCTCCGGGGGGGAGTAGCGGGAGCGATGAGCAGTTCTTC	CATSDPPGGSSGSDEQFF	.	TRBD2	TRBJ2-1	TRBV24-1
TGCAGCGCTGGCCGGGACAGATACACAGATACGCAGTATTTT	CSAGRDRYTDTQYF	.	TRBD1	TRBJ2-3	TRBV29-1
TGTGCCAGCAGCTCACAGGGAAGCAATCAGCCCCAGCATTTT	CASSSQGSNQPQHF	.	.	TRBJ1-5	TRBV7-2
TGTGCCAGCTCGGGCGACAGGGACCAGCCCCAGCATTTT	CASSGDRDQPQHF	.	TRBD1	TRBJ1-5	TRBV18
TGTGCCAGCTCACCATCAGGCAACACAGATACGCAGTATTTT	CASSPSGNTDTQYF	.	.	TRBJ2-3	TRBV18
TGTGCCAGCAGCGTCGGTGGGGGGTTCACTGAAGCTTTCTTT	CASSVGGGFTEAFF	.	.	TRBJ1-1	TRBV9
TGCGCCAGCAGCCAAGTCCGGACTGCTAGCGGGAGGGCGGACACCGGGGAGCTGTTTTTT	CASSQVRTASGRADTGELFF	.	TRBD2	TRBJ2-2	TRBV4-3
TGTGCCAGCAGGGGACTAGCGGGAGGCGAGCAGTACTTC	CASRGLAGGEQYF	.	TRBD2	TRBJ2-7	TRBV27
TGTGCCAGCAGCTTAGGACAGGGCAATCAGCCCCAGCATTTT	CASSLGQGNQPQHF	.	.	TRBJ1-5	TRBV11-2